This T cell receptor beta chain derives from a study of blood T cell repertoires in COVID-19. Study-wide context: Collection of acute and convalescent COVID-19 samples took place in the United States, Italy and Spain. PBMCs, B-cell-depleted T cells, or T cells provided the cDNA or gDNA that made up the material.

TCRdb's table, derived via immunoSEQ multiplex PCR, lists solely in-frame clones and lacks some. The sample contains around 130,000 clones, roughly 84% of which appear only once. Looked up from germline, CDR1 is SGDLS and CDR2 is YYNGEE. This CDR3 contains 15 residues. Deletions cut 3 bases from V and 3 bases from J, with 16 bases between. Seattle patients were enrolled during active infection and followed longitudinally. The V gene is TRBV9, the J gene TRBJ2-7; weak D call: TRBD1 (5 bases). This sequence originates from a man aged 30 to 45 with COVID-19, enrolled during active disease. Sequencing was done on a sample of peripheral blood. For the CDR3, the DNA is TGTGCCAGCAGCGCTAACGCGGCAGGGCACTACGAGCAGTACTTC. Protein: CASSANAAGHYEQYF. Complete variable domain (other parts from reference TRBV9 and TRBJ2-7): DSGVTQTPKHLITATGQRVTLRCSPRSGDLSVYWYQQSLDQGLQFLIQYYNGEERAKGNILERFSAQQFPDLHSELNLSSLELGDSALYFCASSANAAGHYEQYFGPGTRLTVT.